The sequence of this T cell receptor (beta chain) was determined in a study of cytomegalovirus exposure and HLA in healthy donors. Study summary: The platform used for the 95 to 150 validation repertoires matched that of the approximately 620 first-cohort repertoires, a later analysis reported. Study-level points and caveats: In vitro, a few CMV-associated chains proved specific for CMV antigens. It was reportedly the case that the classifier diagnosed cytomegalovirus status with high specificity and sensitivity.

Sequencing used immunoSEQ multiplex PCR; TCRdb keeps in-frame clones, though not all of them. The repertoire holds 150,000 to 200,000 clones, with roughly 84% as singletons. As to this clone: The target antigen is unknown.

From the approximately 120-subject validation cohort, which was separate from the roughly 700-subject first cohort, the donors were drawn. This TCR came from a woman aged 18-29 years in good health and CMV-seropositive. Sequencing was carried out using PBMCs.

CDR3 sequence (DNA): TGTGCCAGCAGCTTAGGACAGGGGATTTGGGGAGGACATTACACTGAAGCTTTCTTT. Translated, it gives CASSLGQGIWGGHYTEAFF. V gene TRBV7-7 combines with J gene TRBJ1-1; 8 bases agree with TRBD1. Germline values: CDR1 SSHAT, CDR2 FNYEAQ (reference sequence). The trim removed 1 base at V and 3 bases at J, leaving 16 bases unmatched. The CDR3 runs to 19 residues.